A selection of T cell receptor beta chains follows, all from one sample in a study of blood T cell repertoires in COVID-19. Using immunoSEQ multiplex PCR, the repertoire was profiled, and TCRdb retains in-frame clones only, with some absent. The sample lists about 120,000 clones; 70% to 90% were seen once. The sequenced sample consisted of peripheral blood. The receptors originated from a man aged 40-50 years with acute or convalescent COVID-19. CDR3s include the opening cysteine and the closing phenylalanine or tryptophan. Clone size appears in some rows only: once, few, many, or a class for an expanded clone.

- TRBJ2-7 14 TRBV6-6 CASSPQGRTYEQYF
- TRBJ2-1 17 TRBV7-2 CASSPRGTSGTYNEQFF
- TRBJ2-7 14 TRBV13 CASSSRTGSYEQYF
few TRBJ1-4 15 TRBV25-1 CASSAFLGGDEKLFF
- TRBJ2-2 16 TRBV18 CASSPGLPTATGELFF
- TRBJ2-2 15 TRBV10-2 CASNTPGLNTGELFF
- TRBJ1-5 14 TRBV6-5 CASTLGRGSQPQHF
- TRBJ2-1 13 TRBV11-3 CASSLSSGNEQFF
- TRBJ1-1 15 TRBV4-1 CASSQDGGKNTEAFF
- TRBJ1-2 14 TRBV5-5 CASSLEQAVGGYTF
- TRBJ2-3 17 TRBV14 CASSQVRAGQVRDTQYF
- TRBJ2-1 16 TRBV5-1 CASREGPAASYNEQFF
- TRBJ1-2 13 TRBV9 CASSVELVGGYTF
- TRBJ2-1 16 TRBV30 CAWSEGAGSLKREQFF
- TRBJ1-5 13 TRBV6-6 CASNDRRNQPQHF
many TRBJ1-1 13 TRBV14 CASMGAMNTEAFF
- TRBJ1-2 15 TRBV9 CASSPMAGANYGYTF
- TRBJ1-2 14 TRBV7-2 CASSLVRDRDGYTF
few TRBJ1-2 15 TRBV19 CASSRETGTNYGYTF
- TRBJ2-7 12 TRBV19 CASREGSGEQYF
- TRBJ1-1 15 TRBV6-5 CASSYSGQGGWQAFF
- TRBJ1-1 15 TRBV19 CASSIYGGGNTEAFF
- TRBJ2-1 14 TRBV7-2 CASSSTTGLREQFF
- TRBJ2-2 16 TRBV2 CASSAHSGRNTGELFF
- TRBJ2-1 14 TRBV10-3 CAISELAGVNEQFF
- TRBJ1-2 17 TRBV10-3 CAISESVGTGHNGGYTF
- TRBJ2-5 17 TRBV4-2 CASSQDPGLGYQETQYF
- TRBJ2-7 13 TRBV10-3 CAIKDTGGSEQYF
- TRBJ2-3 13 TRBV6-5 CASNGGAGDTQYF
- TRBJ1-2 12 TRBV5-1 CASSPDTYGYTF
- TRBJ1-4 16 TRBV30 CAWSMGQGAVGEKLFF
- TRBJ1-5 15 TRBV2 CASSGGTASNQPQHF
- TRBJ2-3 17 TRBV2 CASSEEGGGLSTDTQYF
- TRBJ1-2 14 TRBV7-2 CASSLERLLGGYTF
- TRBJ1-1 16 TRBV9 CASSSRSGTPQEEAFF
once TRBJ2-7 17 TRBV4-2 CASSQGLAGSFLYEQYF
- TRBJ1-2 12 TRBV11-2 CASSSTRVGYTF
- TRBJ2-2 14 TRBV7-9 CASSFERNTGELFF
- TRBJ2-1 14 TRBV10-3 CATAPTNSHNEQFF
- TRBJ1-2 15 TRBV7-2 CASSSPAVRDYGYTF
- TRBJ1-1 11 TRBV6-2/TRBV6-3 CASSFQGEAFF
- TRBJ2-2 14 TRBV2 CASSVLRVSGELFF
- TRBJ1-5 15 TRBV2 CASSVVDRGVRPQHF
- TRBJ1-3 17 TRBV30 CAWMGQGVRTSGNTIYF
- TRBJ2-6 15 TRBV3-1/TRBV3-2 CASSQDVSGANVLTF
- TRBJ1-2 15 TRBV2 CASRGDRGANYGYTF
- TRBJ1-1 15 TRBV5-8 CASSLAGVWNTEAFF
- TRBJ1-3 15 TRBV6-5 CATLSGPLSGNTIYF
- TRBJ1-2 16 TRBV4-3 CASSQDPGERAYGYTF
- TRBJ2-1 17 TRBV7-9 CASSLVLGLAGENEQFF
- TRBJ1-5 15 TRBV9 CASTRLGRPYQPQHF
- TRBJ1-1 15 TRBV5-1 CASSLGETGPTEAFF
- TRBJ1-3 15 TRBV11-2 CASSLGAGQGNTIYF
once TRBJ2-3 17 TRBV5-1 CASSLGGIAGGTDTQYF
- TRBJ2-1 14 TRBV2 CASSLQRGVNEQFF
- TRBJ2-1 14 TRBV5-4 CASSPSGGIAEQFF
- TRBJ2-5 15 TRBV24-1 CATSDPGQGRETQYF
- TRBJ1-4 12 TRBV6-2/TRBV6-3 CASSLRGAKLFF